This T cell receptor (beta chain) was sequenced during a study of OX40 agonist ivuxolimab in advanced cancers. Across the whole study: All patients had ivuxolimab intravenously every 2 weeks at 0.01 to 10 mg/kg.

Per germline, CDR1 SGHAT and CDR2 FQNNGV. The V and J ends lost 5 bases and 1 base respectively, with 13 bases between them. The CDR3 length is 15 residues. Assay used: immunoSEQ multiplex PCR; TCRdb lists only in-frame clones, some missing. The profile covers tens of thousands of clones, with approximately 80% appearing a single time and under 3.5% taken by the ten largest. The sample in question was CD4+ or CD8+ T cells sorted from blood, obtained in a trial of the OX40 agonist ivuxolimab. This chain joins TRBV11-2 and TRBJ2-3, with D possibly TRBD2 on 5 matching bases. The clonotype comes from an adult with an advanced solid tumor such as melanoma, head and neck, liver or kidney cancer. The DNA for the CDR3 is TGTGCCAGCAGCCCCGTGGGTAGCGGCACAGATACGCAGTATTTT. Its protein is CASSPVGSGTDTQYF.